This T cell receptor (beta chain) was sequenced during a study of T cells after yellow fever vaccination. TCRdb reprocessed the 5' RACE reads with MiXCR, giving one entry per CDR3 protein. Of about 430,000 distinct CDR3 sequences in the sample, 18% were seen once. From germline, CDR1 is DFQATT and CDR2 SNEGSKA (reference sequence). CDR3 length: 12 amino acids. The ends were cut back, 4 bases at V and 4 bases at J, with 9 bases in the middle. The genes are TRBV20-1 and TRBJ2-3; D not resolved. Source: PBMCs, taken before the yellow fever booster vaccination. The sequence was obtained from a man younger than 30 who received the YFV17D yellow fever vaccine. CDR3 sequence reads: CSATIGPDTQYF. The CDR3, as DNA: TGCAGTGCTACGATAGGGCCAGATACGCAGTATTTT.